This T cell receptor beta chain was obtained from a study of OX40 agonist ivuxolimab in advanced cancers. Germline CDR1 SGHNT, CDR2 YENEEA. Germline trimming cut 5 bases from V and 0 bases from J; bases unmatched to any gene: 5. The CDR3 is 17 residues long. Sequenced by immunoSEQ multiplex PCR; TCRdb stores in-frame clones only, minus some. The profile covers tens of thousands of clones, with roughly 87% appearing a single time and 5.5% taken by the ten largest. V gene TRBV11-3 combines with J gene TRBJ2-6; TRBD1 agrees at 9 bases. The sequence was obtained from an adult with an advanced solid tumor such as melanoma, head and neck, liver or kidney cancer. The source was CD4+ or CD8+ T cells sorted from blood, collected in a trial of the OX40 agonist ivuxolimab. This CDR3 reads CASSTGGGTSGANVLTF. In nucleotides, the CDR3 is TGTGCCAGCAGCACAGGGGGCGGAACCTCTGGGGCCAACGTCCTGACTTTC.